This is a list of T cell receptor beta chains from one sample in a study of response to subunit inactivated influenza vaccine. TCRdb itself ran the RT-PCR reads through MiXCR, one entry per CDR3 protein. The data show about 780,000 distinct CDR3 sequences, roughly 18% seen once. The material was PBMCs from blood, obtained roughly 5 days after vaccination. These receptors were taken from a man between 45 and 60 years old who received an inactivated influenza vaccine. Each CDR3 is given with its conserved first and last residue. Fields, in order: J gene, D gene, clone size, V gene, CDR3 DNA, CDR3 protein. D genes are given only for firm matches. Rows give clone size only sometimes, using once, few, many, or a class for an expanded clone.

TRBJ2-3	-	many	TRBV4-3	TGCGCCAGCAGCCAAAGTCTCACAGATACGCAGTATTTT	CASSQSLTDTQYF
TRBJ2-7	TRBD2	few	TRBV9	TGTGCCAGCAGCGTAGATGGGCTAGCGGGGGGAGAGCAGTACTTC	CASSVDGLAGGEQYF
TRBJ1-5	-	-	TRBV7-8	TGTGCCAGCAGCTTAGCACCGGGGGCGCGAAATCAGCCCCAGCATTTT	CASSLAPGARNQPQHF
TRBJ1-1	TRBD1	-	TRBV20-1	TGCAGTGCTAGAGATGGCCTCCCCGGGACAGGGGAAAAAGCTTTCTTT	CSARDGLPGTGEKAFF
TRBJ1-2	-	few	TRBV5-1	TGCGCCAGCAGCTTAACAGCTGCAGACTATGGCTACACCTTC	CASSLTAADYGYTF
TRBJ1-2	TRBD1	-	TRBV7-6	TGTGCCAGCAGCAGCCGGGACAGAGATGGCTACACCTTC	CASSSRDRDGYTF
TRBJ2-1	TRBD2	many	TRBV11-2	TGTGCCAGCACCCGTGCGTCGGGGGGGGCCGGTGAGCAGTTCTTC	CASTRASGGAGEQFF
TRBJ2-3	-	many	TRBV12-3/TRBV12-4	TGTGCCAGCAGCTTCGGGATTACAGATACGCAGTATTTT	CASSFGITDTQYF
TRBJ2-1	-	many	TRBV12-3/TRBV12-4	TGTGCCAGCAGCACAAAAGCGGCCTCCTACAATGAGCAGTTCTTC	CASSTKAASYNEQFF
TRBJ2-1	-	-	TRBV6-5	TGTGCCAGCAGTTTTTCTCCGGACAATGAGCAGTTCTTC	CASSFSPDNEQFF
TRBJ1-1	-	many	TRBV11-2	TGTGCCAGCAGCTTAGAGGTGATGTCTGACGCTTTCTTT	CASSLEVMSDAFF
TRBJ2-4	-	-	TRBV7-9	TGTGCCAGCAGCTTAGGAGATTGGGCCAAAAACATTCAGTACTTC	CASSLGDWAKNIQYF
TRBJ1-1	-	few	TRBV28	TGTGCCAGCAGTTCCTTGGACGGCTTGATGAACACTGAAGCTTTCTTT	CASSSLDGLMNTEAFF
TRBJ1-6	-	-	TRBV20-1	TGCAGAGCCGTGGACAGAATTTTCCACTTT	CRAVDRIFHF
TRBJ1-1	-	many	TRBV30	TGTGCCTGGAGTGTGCAAAGGACAGCATCCATGAACACTGAAGCTTTCTTT	CAWSVQRTASMNTEAFF
TRBJ2-2	TRBD1	-	TRBV2	TGTGCCAGCAGTGGGGACAGGGGAAGAGTCGGGGAGCTGTTTTTT	CASSGDRGRVGELFF
TRBJ2-3	-	-	TRBV7-9	TGTGCCAGCAGCTTAGGTAGCGCAAGCACAGATACGCAGTATTTT	CASSLGSASTDTQYF
TRBJ1-5	-	many	TRBV20-1	TGCAGTGCCCAAGTTGGGGCATATAGCAATCAGCCCCAGCATTTT	CSAQVGAYSNQPQHF
TRBJ2-3	-	few	TRBV6-2/TRBV6-3	TGTGCCAGCAGTTGGGCATCCACAGATACGCAGTATTTT	CASSWASTDTQYF
TRBJ2-1	-	few	TRBV7-3	TGTGCCAGCAGCCAACTAGGCTCCTACAATGAGCAGTTCTTC	CASSQLGSYNEQFF
TRBJ1-4	-	-	TRBV28	TGTGCCAGCACCCTAGTTGGGCCTAATGAAAAACTGTTTTTT	CASTLVGPNEKLFF
TRBJ1-1	-	many	TRBV7-9	TGTGCCAGCAGCTTAGGGGGACCGATGAACACTGAAGCTTTCTTT	CASSLGGPMNTEAFF
TRBJ2-7	TRBD1	few	TRBV11-2	TGTGCCAGCAGCTTATACGCCGGGACAGGGATCTACGAGCAGTACTTC	CASSLYAGTGIYEQYF
TRBJ2-3	-	-	TRBV20-1	TGCAGTGCTAGAGATGTATTCCGGGACCTACGCACAGATACGCAGTATTTT	CSARDVFRDLRTDTQYF
TRBJ2-1	TRBD2	-	TRBV7-2	TGTGCCAGCAGCGCCGGTGTGGGAGGGCCCTACAATGAGCAGTTCTTC	CASSAGVGGPYNEQFF
TRBJ1-2	-	-	TRBV7-2	TGTGCCAGCAGCTTAATTTACAAGGACTATGGCTACACCTTC	CASSLIYKDYGYTF
TRBJ2-3	-	many	TRBV12-3/TRBV12-4	TGTGCCTCTCGGAGCACAGATACGCAGTATTTT	CASRSTDTQYF
TRBJ2-7	TRBD1	-	TRBV20-1	TGCAGTGCTAGCCTCACGACAGGGCCTATCTACGAGCAGTACTTC	CSASLTTGPIYEQYF
TRBJ2-1	TRBD2	many	TRBV29-1	TGCAGCGTTGCTTTTACCGGGACTAGCGGGGTTGAGCAGTTCTTC	CSVAFTGTSGVEQFF
TRBJ2-7	-	few	TRBV29-1	TGCAGCGCGGGACAAAATTTATCGGGTGAGCAGTACTTC	CSAGQNLSGEQYF
TRBJ1-1	TRBD1	few	TRBV5-1	TGCGCCAGCAGCGCAGGACAGGGAGCTGCCACTGAAGCTTTCTTT	CASSAGQGAATEAFF
TRBJ2-5	-	many	TRBV9	TGTGCCAGCAGCGGAAGCGCATCCTACCAAGAGACCCAGTACTTC	CASSGSASYQETQYF
TRBJ2-1	TRBD1	-	TRBV14	TGTGCCAGCAGCCAAGACTGGGACAGCTCCTACAATGAGCAGTTCTTC	CASSQDWDSSYNEQFF
TRBJ1-6	-	-	TRBV4-3	TGCGCCAGCAGCCAAGAGGCAGCTAACAATAAGTCACCCCTCCACTTT	CASSQEAANNKSPLHF
TRBJ1-4	-	-	TRBV7-2	TGTGCCAGCAGCCATTGGACAGCAACTAATGAAAAACTGTTTTTT	CASSHWTATNEKLFF
TRBJ2-5	-	few	TRBV20-1	TGCAGTGCTACTCCCGACAGACCTAAAGAGACCCAGTACTTC	CSATPDRPKETQYF
TRBJ1-1	-	-	TRBV4-1	TGCGCCAGCAGCCACAGGGTTGAGGCCACTGAAGCTTTCTTT	CASSHRVEATEAFF
TRBJ1-1	-	few	TRBV12-3/TRBV12-4	TGTGCCAGCAGTTTAGGGGTACCCACTGAAGCTTTCTTT	CASSLGVPTEAFF
TRBJ2-5	TRBD1	-	TRBV12-3/TRBV12-4	TGTGCCAGCAGTTTACCAGACAGGGCGGAGACCCAGTACTTC	CASSLPDRAETQYF
TRBJ1-1	-	-	TRBV20-1	TGCAGTGCTAGGGCCAACGGGGACCCCAGGGCGGGAGCTTTCTTT	CSARANGDPRAGAFF
TRBJ2-1	TRBD1	-	TRBV6-1	TGTGCCAGCAACTCGTGGGACAGGTCCTACAATGAGCAGTTCTTC	CASNSWDRSYNEQFF
TRBJ1-1	-	-	TRBV6-1	TGTGCCAGCAGAGAAACAGGGTTACCTTTGAACACTGAAGCTTTCTTT	CASRETGLPLNTEAFF